This T cell receptor (beta chain) was recorded in a study of blood T cell repertoires in COVID-19. Across the whole study: Samples came from the United States, Italy and Spain, spanning acute and convalescent COVID-19. Nucleic acid was either cDNA or gDNA, and it came from T cells, B-cell-depleted T cells, or PBMCs.

Membership in each cohort depended on participant-reported clinical history. This CDR3 region has 20 residues. As handled by the study authors: How many nucleated cells were present was estimated from reference gene primer amplification. The protocol was immunoSEQ multiplex PCR, while the TCRdb copy is restricted to in-frame clones and leaves out a portion. D and trimming come from the DNA, and the V and J calls and clone size come from that table. Of 250,000 to 300,000 clones in the sample, 80% to 90% are singletons; the top ten hold over 1.5%. Sequenced sample: PBMCs or T cells enriched from blood (not recorded which). The rearrangement uses TRBV21-1 and TRBJ2-1; TRBD1 is the table's D call and was not checked against the DNA. TRBV21-1 is given as a pseudogene. The TCR originated in a woman between 50 and 59 years old who had recovered from COVID-19. The CDR3 spells CASSKGVQGGLDLVNNEQFF. As DNA, the CDR3 is TGTGCCAGCAGCAAAGGGGTACAGGGCGGACTGGACCTAGTGAACAATGAGCAGTTCTTC.